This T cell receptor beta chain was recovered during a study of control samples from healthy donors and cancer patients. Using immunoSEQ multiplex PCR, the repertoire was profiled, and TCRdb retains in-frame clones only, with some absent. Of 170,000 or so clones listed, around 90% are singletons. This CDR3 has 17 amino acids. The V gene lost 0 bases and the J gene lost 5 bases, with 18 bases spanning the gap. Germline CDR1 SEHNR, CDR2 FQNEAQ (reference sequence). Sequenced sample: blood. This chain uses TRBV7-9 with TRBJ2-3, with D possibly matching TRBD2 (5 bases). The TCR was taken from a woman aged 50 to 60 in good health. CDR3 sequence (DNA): TGTGCCAGCAGCTTAGCGGGTAGCGAGATGAGGGAAGATACGCAGTATTTT. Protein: CASSLAGSEMREDTQYF.